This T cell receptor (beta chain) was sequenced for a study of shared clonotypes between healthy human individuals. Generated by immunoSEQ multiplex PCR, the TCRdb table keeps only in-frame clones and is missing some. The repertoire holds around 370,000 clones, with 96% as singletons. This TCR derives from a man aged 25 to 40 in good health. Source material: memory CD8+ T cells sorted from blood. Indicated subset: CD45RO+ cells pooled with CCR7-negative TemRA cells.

As DNA, the CDR3 is TGTGCCAGCACTTTAGGGGGGAGGGCCAAATGGGATGAGCAGTTCTTC. Protein product: CASTLGGRAKWDEQFF. V is TRBV11-2 and J is TRBJ2-1, with D perhaps matching TRBD2 (7 bases). The CDR3 runs to 16 residues. The V end lost 7 bases, the J end lost 8 bases, and 24 bases lay between the germline ends. The germline V gene has CDR1 SGHAT and CDR2 FQNNGV.